This record looks at one T cell receptor (beta chain) sequence and its context. Its antigen is still unknown. The sample is drawn from a study of blood T cells in healthy people across ages. A sample-barcoded 5' primer and a J-beta primer mix were used in a second PCR of about 7 to 11 cycles. MiXCR, applied by TCRdb to the 5' RACE reads, yields one record per CDR3 protein. The data contain 500,000 to 550,000 distinct CDR3 sequences, around 24% of them singletons. Trimming left V 1 base short and J 0 bases short, with 8 bases between. The germline CDR1 and CDR2 sequences are SGHTA and FQGNSA. The CDR3 runs to 15 residues. General study points: In long-lived donors, naive CD4+ cell counts and diversity exceeded those of aged donors.

The sample was also linked to a second study, of T cells of mothers and their children. That study reports: A few healthy Caucasian mothers served as donors, and their six children did as well. Every mother supplied over 8 million TCR beta CDR3 reads and every child several million. Biologically related mothers and children overlapped slightly more than unrelated pairs, a non-significant difference.

The chain employs TRBV7-2 and TRBJ2-3, with D perhaps given as TRBD1 or TRBD2 (5 bases each). The sequenced sample was blood. This clonotype was obtained from a boy younger than 18 in good health. The CDR3 reads CASSLGGESTDTQYF. For the CDR3, the DNA is TGTGCCAGCAGCTTAGGAGGGGAAAGCACAGATACGCAGTATTTT.